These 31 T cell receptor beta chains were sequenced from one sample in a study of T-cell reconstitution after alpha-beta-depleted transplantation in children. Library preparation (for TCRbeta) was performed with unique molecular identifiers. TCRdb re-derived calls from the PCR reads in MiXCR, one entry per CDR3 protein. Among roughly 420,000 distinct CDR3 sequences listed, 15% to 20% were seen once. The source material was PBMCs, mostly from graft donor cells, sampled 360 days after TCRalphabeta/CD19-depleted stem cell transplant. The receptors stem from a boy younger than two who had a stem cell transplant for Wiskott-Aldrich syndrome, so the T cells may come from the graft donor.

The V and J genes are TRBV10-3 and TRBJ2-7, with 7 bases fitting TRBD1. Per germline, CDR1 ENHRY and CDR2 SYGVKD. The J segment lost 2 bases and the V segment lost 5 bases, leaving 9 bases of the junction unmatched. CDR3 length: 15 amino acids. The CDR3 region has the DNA TGTGCCATCAGTTATAGGACAGGTCGGGCCTACGAGCAGTACTTC. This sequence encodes CAISYRTGRAYEQYF.

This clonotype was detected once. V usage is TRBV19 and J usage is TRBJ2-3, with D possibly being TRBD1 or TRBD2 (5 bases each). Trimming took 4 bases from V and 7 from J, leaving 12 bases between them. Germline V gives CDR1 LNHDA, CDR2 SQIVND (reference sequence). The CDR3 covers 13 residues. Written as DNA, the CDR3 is TGTGCCAGTAGTACCTGGGACGGATATACGCAGTATTTT. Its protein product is CASSTWDGYTQYF.

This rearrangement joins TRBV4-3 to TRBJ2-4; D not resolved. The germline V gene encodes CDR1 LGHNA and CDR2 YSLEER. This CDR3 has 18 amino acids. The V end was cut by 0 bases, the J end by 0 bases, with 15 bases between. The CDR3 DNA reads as TGCGCCAGCAGCCAAGATTTTGGACGGTGGCTAGCCAAAAACATTCAGTACTTC. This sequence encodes CASSQDFGRWLAKNIQYF.

CDR3 amino acids: CASSLLGTGNSPLHF. The CDR3 DNA reads TGCGCCAGCAGCTTACTCGGGACGGGGAATTCACCCCTCCACTTT. This chain uses TRBV5-1 with TRBJ1-6; TRBD1 might be the D (5 bases). Trimming cost V 2 bases and J 7 bases, with 13 bases left between them. The CDR3 contains 15 residues. The germline V gene has CDR1 SGHRS and CDR2 YFSETQ.

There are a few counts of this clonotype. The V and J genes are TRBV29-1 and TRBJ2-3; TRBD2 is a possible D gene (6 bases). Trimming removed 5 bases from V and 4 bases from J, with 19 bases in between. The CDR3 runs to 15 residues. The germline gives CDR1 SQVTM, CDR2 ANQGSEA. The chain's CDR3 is CSVLRLAGSADTQYF. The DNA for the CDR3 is TGCAGCGTTCTCCGTCTGGCGGGATCTGCAGATACGCAGTATTTT.

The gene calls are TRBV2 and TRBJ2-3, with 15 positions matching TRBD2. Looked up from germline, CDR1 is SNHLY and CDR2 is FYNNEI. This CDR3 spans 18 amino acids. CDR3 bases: TGTACCTTCTGTTTTGGGACTAGCGGGGGGCATAGCACAGATACGCAGTATTTT. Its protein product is CTFCFGTSGGHSTDTQYF.

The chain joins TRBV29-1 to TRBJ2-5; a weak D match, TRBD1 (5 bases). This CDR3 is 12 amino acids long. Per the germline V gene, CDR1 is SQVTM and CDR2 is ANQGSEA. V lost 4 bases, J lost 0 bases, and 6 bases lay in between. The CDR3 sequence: CSVGTNQETQYF. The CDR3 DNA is TGCAGCGTTGGGACAAACCAAGAGACCCAGTACTTC.

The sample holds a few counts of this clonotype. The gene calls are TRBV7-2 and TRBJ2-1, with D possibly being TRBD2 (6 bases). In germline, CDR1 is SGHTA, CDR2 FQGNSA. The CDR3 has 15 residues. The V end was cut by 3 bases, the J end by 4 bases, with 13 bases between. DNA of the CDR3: TGTGCCAGCAGCTTCGGTAGGCTAGCGTACAATGAGCAGTTCTTC. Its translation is CASSFGRLAYNEQFF.

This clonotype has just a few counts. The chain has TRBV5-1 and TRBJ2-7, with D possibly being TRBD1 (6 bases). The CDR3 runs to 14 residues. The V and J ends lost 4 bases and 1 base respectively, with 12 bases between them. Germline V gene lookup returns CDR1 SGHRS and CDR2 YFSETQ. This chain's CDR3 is CASSPGHTSYEQYF. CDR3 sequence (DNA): TGCGCCAGCAGCCCGGGACATACTTCCTACGAGCAGTACTTC.

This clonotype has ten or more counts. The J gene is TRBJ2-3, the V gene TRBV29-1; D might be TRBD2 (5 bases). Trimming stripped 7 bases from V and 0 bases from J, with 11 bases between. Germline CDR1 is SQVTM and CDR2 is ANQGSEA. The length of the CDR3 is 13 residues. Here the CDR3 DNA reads TGCAGCGGGGAGAGGGCTAGCACAGATACGCAGTATTTT. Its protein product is CSGERASTDTQYF.

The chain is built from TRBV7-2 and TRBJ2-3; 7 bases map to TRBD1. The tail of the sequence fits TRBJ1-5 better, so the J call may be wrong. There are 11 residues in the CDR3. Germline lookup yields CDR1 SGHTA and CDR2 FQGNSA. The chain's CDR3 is CASSRDSRQHF. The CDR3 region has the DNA TGTGCCAGCAGCCGGGACAGCCGACAGCATTTT.

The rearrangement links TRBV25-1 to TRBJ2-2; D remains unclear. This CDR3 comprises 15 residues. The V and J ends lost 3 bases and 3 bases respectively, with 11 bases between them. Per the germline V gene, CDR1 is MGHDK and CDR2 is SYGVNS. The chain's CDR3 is CASSEASKYTGELFF. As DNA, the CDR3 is TGTGCCAGCAGTGAGGCGTCCAAGTACACCGGGGAGCTGTTTTTT.

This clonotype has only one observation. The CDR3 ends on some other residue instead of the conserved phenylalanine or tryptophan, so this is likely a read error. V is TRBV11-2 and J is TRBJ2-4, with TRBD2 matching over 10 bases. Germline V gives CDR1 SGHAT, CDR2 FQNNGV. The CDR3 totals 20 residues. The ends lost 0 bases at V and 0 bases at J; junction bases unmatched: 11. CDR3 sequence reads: CASSLDKGLAVLPAKNIQYL. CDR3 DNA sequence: TGTGCCAGCAGCTTAGATAAAGGACTAGCGGTCCTCCCAGCCAAAAACATTCAGTACCTC.

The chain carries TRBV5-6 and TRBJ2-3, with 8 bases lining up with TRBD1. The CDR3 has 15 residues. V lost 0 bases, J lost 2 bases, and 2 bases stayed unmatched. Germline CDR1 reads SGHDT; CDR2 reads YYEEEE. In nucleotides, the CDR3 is TGTGCCAGCAGCTTGGACAGGGGGATCACAGATACGCAGTATTTT. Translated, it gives CASSLDRGITDTQYF.

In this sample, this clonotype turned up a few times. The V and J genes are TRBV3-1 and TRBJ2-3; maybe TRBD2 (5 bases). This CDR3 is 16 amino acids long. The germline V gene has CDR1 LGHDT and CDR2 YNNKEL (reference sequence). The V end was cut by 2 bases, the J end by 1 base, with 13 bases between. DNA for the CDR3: TGTGCCAGCAGCCAACGAGGAGGAAGGGGCACAGATACGCAGTATTTT. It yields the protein CASSQRGGRGTDTQYF.

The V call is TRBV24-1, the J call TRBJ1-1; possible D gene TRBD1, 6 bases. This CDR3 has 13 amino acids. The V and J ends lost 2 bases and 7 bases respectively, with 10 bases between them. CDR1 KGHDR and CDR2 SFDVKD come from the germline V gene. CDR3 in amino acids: CATSDYQDSEAFF. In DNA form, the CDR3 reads TGTGCCACCAGTGATTATCAGGACAGTGAAGCTTTCTTT.

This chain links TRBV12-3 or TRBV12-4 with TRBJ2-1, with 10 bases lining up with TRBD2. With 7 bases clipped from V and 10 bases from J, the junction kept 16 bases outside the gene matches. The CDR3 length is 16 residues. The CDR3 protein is CASTWSGSGRAGEQFF. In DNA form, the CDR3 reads TGTGCCAGCACCTGGTCTGGGAGCGGGAGGGCCGGGGAGCAGTTCTTC.

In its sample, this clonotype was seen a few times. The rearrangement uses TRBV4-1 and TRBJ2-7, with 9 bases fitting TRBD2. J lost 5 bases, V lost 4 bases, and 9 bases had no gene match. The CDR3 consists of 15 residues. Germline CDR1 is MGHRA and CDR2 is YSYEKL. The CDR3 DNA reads TGCGCCAGCAGCCCACGGGGACTAGCTCCCCACGAGCAGTACTTC. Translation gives CASSPRGLAPHEQYF.

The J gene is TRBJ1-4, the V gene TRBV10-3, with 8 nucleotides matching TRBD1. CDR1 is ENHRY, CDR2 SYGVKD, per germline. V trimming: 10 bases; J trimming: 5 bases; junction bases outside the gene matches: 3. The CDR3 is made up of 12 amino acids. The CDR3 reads CASRQGNEKLFF. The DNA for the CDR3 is TGTGCCAGTAGACAGGGGAATGAAAAACTGTTTTTT.

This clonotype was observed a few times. The CDR3 DNA reads TGCAGTGCTCAGCGGGAAGGGGGTCAGGGGCAGTACTTC. Translating it yields CSAQREGGQGQYF. The chain combines TRBV20-1 with TRBJ2-7; possibly TRBD2 for D (7 bases). This CDR3 is built from 13 residues. CDR1 and CDR2 from the germline V gene are DFQATT and SNEGSKA (reference sequence). V dropped 5 bases and J dropped 9 bases, with 20 bases sitting between them.

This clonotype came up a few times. The CDR3 protein is CASSPFPGTGLGTQYF. As DNA, the CDR3 is TGTGCCAGCAGTCCTTTCCCCGGGACAGGGTTAGGGACCCAGTACTTC. The rearrangement joins TRBV28 to TRBJ2-5; 9 nucleotides match TRBD1. Germline V gene lookup returns CDR1 MDHEN and CDR2 SYDVKM. V shed 5 bases, J shed 7 bases, and the junction held 14 bases outside the gene matches. The CDR3 contains 16 residues.

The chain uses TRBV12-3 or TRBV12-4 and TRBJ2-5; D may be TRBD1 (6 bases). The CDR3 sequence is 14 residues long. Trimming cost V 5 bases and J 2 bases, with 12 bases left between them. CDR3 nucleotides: TGTGCCAGCAGTCGGACAGCTCCTCAAGAGACCCAGTACTTC. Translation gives CASSRTAPQETQYF.

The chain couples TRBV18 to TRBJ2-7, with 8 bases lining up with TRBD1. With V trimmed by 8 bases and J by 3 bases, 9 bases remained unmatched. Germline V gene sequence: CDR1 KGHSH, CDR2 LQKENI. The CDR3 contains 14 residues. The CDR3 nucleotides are TGTGCCAGCGCCCAGGGACAGGCACACTACGAGCAGTACTTC. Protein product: CASAQGQAHYEQYF.

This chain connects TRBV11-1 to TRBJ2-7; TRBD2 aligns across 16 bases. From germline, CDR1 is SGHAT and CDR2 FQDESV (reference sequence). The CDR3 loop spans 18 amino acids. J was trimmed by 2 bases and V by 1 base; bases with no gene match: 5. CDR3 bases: TGTGCCAGCAGCTTAGTGGGACTAGCGGGAGGGCCCACCTACGAGCAGTACTTC. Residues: CASSLVGLAGGPTYEQYF.

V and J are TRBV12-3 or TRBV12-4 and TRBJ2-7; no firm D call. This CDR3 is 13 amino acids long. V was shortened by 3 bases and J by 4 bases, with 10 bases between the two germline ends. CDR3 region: CASSFGVAYEQYF. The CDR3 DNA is TGTGCCAGCAGTTTTGGGGTCGCTTACGAGCAGTACTTC.

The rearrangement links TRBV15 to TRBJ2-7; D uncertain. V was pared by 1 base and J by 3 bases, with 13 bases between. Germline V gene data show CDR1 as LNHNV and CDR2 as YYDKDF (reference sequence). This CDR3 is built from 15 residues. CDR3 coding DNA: TGTGCCACCAGCAGAGCTCAGTCCACATTCTACGAGCAGTACTTC. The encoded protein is CATSRAQSTFYEQYF.

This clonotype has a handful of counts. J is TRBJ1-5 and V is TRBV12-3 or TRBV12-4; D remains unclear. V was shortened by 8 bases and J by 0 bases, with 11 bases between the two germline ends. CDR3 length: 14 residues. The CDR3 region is CASSTLGSNQPQHF. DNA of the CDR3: TGTGCCAGCTCTACGCTGGGTAGCAATCAGCCCCAGCATTTT.

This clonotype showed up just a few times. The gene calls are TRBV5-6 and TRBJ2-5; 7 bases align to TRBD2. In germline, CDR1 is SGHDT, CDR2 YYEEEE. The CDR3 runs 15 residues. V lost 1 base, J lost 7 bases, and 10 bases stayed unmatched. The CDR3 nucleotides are TGTGCCAGCAGCTTGATACGGCGTGGGGGGGGGACCCAGTACTTC. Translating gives CASSLIRRGGGTQYF.

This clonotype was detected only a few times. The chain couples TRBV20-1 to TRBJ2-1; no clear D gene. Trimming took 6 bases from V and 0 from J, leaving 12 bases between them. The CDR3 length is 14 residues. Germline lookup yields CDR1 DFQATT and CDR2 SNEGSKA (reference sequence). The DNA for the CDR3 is TGCAGTGCACCACGAAGGGCCTCCTACAATGAGCAGTTCTTC. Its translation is CSAPRRASYNEQFF.

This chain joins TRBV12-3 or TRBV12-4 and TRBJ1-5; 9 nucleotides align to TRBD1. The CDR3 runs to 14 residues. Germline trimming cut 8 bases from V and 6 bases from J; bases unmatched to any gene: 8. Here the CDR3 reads CASGHRGQTQPQHF. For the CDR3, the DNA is TGTGCCAGCGGGCACAGGGGGCAGACTCAGCCCCAGCATTTT.

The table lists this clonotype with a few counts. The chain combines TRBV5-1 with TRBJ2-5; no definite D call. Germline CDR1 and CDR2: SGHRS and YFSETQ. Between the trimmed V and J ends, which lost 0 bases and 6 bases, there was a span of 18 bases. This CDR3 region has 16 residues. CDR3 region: CASSLATLNFNQTQYF. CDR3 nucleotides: TGCGCCAGCAGCTTGGCCACCCTCAACTTCAACCAGACCCAGTACTTC.